The 10 T cell receptor beta chains presented below share a single source sample, sequenced in a study of cytomegalovirus exposure and HLA in healthy donors. The primer mix had 60 Vbeta and 13 Jbeta primers. Sequencing was performed with immunoSEQ multiplex PCR; in TCRdb, only in-frame clones are kept and a portion is missing. The profile shows fewer than 350,000 clones, around nine tenths of them singletons. Sequencing was performed on PBMCs. The receptors were gathered from a young woman in good health and CMV-seronegative.

This clone was picked up one time. This chain joins TRBV5-6 and TRBJ2-7; a possible D gene is TRBD1 (5 bases). This CDR3 spans 16 amino acids. The germline V gene has CDR1 SGHDT and CDR2 YYEEEE. Trimming shortened V by 0 bases and J by 6 bases, and 19 bases separated the two germline ends. CDR3 DNA: TGTGCCAGCAGCTTGGGTCCGGACACACTATTACCCGAGCAGTACTTC. Amino acids: CASSLGPDTLLPEQYF.

The chain employs TRBV6-5 and TRBJ1-1, with TRBD1 identical over 7 bases. Trimming took 2 bases from V and 3 from J; bases not matched to a gene: 0. CDR1 is MNHEY, CDR2 SVGAGI, per germline. CDR3 length equals 13 residues. CDR3 sequence reads: CASSYQGDTEAFF. CDR3 in DNA: TGTGCCAGCAGTTACCAGGGGGACACTGAAGCTTTCTTT.

This chain uses TRBV19 with TRBJ2-3, with 10 bases that match TRBD2. The V gene's germline CDR1 is LNHDA and CDR2 SQIVND (reference sequence). The CDR3 sequence is 15 residues long. Germline trimming cut 3 bases from V and 5 bases from J; bases unmatched to any gene: 5. CDR3 residues: CASSMVAGGVDTQYF. The CDR3 DNA follows: TGTGCCAGTAGTATGGTAGCGGGGGGCGTAGATACGCAGTATTTT.

The V gene is TRBV6-5, the J gene TRBJ1-1; maybe TRBD1 (6 bases). CDR1 and CDR2 from the germline V gene are MNHEY and SVGAGI. V gave up 2 bases and J gave up 3 bases, with 13 bases separating them. The CDR3 is 15 amino acids. The CDR3: CASSYTLGADTEAFF. CDR3 bases: TGTGCCAGCAGTTACACTCTGGGGGCAGACACTGAAGCTTTCTTT.

This chain connects TRBV5-1 to TRBJ1-1, with D unresolved. Trimming shortened V by 1 base and J by 4 bases, and 8 bases separated the two germline ends. The CDR3 is 13 residues long. Per germline, CDR1 SGHRS and CDR2 YFSETQ. The CDR3 DNA follows: TGCGCCAGCAGCTTGTTTGGGAGCACTGAAGCTTTCTTT. Translation: CASSLFGSTEAFF.

The chain recombines TRBV18 with TRBJ2-1; TRBD2 matches 8 bases. The CDR3 covers 15 residues. Looked up from germline, CDR1 is KGHSH and CDR2 is LQKENI. After removal of 4 bases from V and 7 bases from J, the junction contained 9 bases not matched to a gene. CDR3 protein: CASSLNGGAANEQFF. DNA of the CDR3: TGTGCCAGCTCACTCAACGGGGGGGCCGCTAATGAGCAGTTCTTC.

This chain links TRBV5-4 with TRBJ1-2; D is ambiguous. The germline CDR1 and CDR2 sequences are SGHNT and YYREEE (reference sequence). V shed 0 bases and J shed 8 bases, with 17 bases lying between them. This CDR3 spans 15 amino acids. The CDR3 coding sequence is TGTGCCAGCAGCTTGGGCGACTGGCGCATGGAAGGCTACACCTTC. As protein: CASSLGDWRMEGYTF.

The rearrangement uses TRBV5-4 and TRBJ2-7; 7 bases fit TRBD1. V lost 4 bases and J lost 1; bases outside the gene matches: 2. Germline V gene sequence: CDR1 SGHNT, CDR2 YYREEE (reference sequence). The CDR3 has 13 residues. The CDR3 loop reads CASSPGQSYEQYF. CDR3 in DNA: TGTGCCAGCAGCCCGGGACAGTCCTACGAGCAGTACTTC.

V gene TRBV6-5 combines with J gene TRBJ1-5; 7 bases map to TRBD1. V lost 5 bases, J lost 9 bases, and 13 bases stayed unmatched. CDR1 MNHEY and CDR2 SVGAGI come from the germline V gene. The CDR3 consists of 15 residues. CDR3 nucleotide sequence: TGTGCCAGCAGTCCGGGGGGGACAGATATTCGGCCCCAGCATTTT. Translating it yields CASSPGGTDIRPQHF.

The genes are TRBV7-2 and TRBJ2-3, with D maybe TRBD2 (5 bases). V was shortened by 6 bases and J by 6 bases, with 16 bases between the two germline ends. The V gene's germline CDR1 is SGHTA and CDR2 FQGNSA. The CDR3 is 14 residues long. The CDR3 loop is CASSSLVGMDTQYF. In nucleotides, the CDR3 is TGTGCCAGCAGTTCACTAGTCGGGATGGATACGCAGTATTTT. The whole variable domain, filled in from reference TRBV7-2 and TRBJ2-3, reads GAGVSQSPSNKVTEKGKDVELRCDPISGHTALYWYRQSLGQGLEFLIYFQGNSAPDKSGLPSDRFSAERTGGSVSTLTIQRTQQEDSAVYLCASSSLVGMDTQYFGPGTRLTVL.